A single sample gave rise to the 14 T cell receptor beta chains below, sequenced in a study of technical replicates of blood from several donors. The assay was immunoSEQ multiplex PCR, and TCRdb's table has in-frame clones only and misses some. The table records over 70,000 clones, just under 95% of them present only once. Input material: T cells isolated from PBMCs. These receptors were taken from a human donor in good health.

The chain combines TRBV28 with TRBJ1-1; no clear D gene. The CDR3 runs 13 residues. The germline V gene has CDR1 MDHEN and CDR2 SYDVKM. With 2 bases removed from V and 0 bases from J, the gap between germline ends came to 4 bases. DNA for the CDR3: TGTGCCAGCAGTTTAGACATGAACACTGAAGCTTTCTTT. Translation gives CASSLDMNTEAFF. The whole variable domain, filled in from reference TRBV28 and TRBJ1-1, reads DVKVTQSSRYLVKRTGEKVFLECVQDMDHENMFWYRQDPGLGLRLIYFSYDVKMKEKGDIPEGYSVSREKKERFSLILESASTNQTSMYLCASSLDMNTEAFFGQGTRLTVV.

This chain joins TRBV4-3 and TRBJ1-5; D is ambiguous. V shed 5 bases and J shed 3 bases, with 11 bases lying between them. Germline CDR1 is LGHNA and CDR2 is YSLEER. The length of the CDR3 is 14 residues. CDR3 in DNA: TGCGCCAGCAGCGCAACAGTGCTCAATCAGCCCCAGCATTTT. This gives the protein CASSATVLNQPQHF.

The chain uses TRBV9 and TRBJ1-5, with D tentatively TRBD1 (6 bases). CDR3 size: 15 residues. Germline V gene data show CDR1 as SGDLS and CDR2 as YYNGEE. Trimming left V 4 bases short and J 2 bases short, with 13 bases between. The CDR3 DNA sequence: TGTGCCAGCAGCCGAGGCGGGGGCGGCAATCAGCCCCAGCATTTT. This codes for CASSRGGGGNQPQHF. Full variable domain (missing parts from reference TRBV9 and TRBJ1-5): DSGVTQTPKHLITATGQRVTLRCSPRSGDLSVYWYQQSLDQGLQFLIQYYNGEERAKGNILERFSAQQFPDLHSELNLSSLELGDSALYFCASSRGGGGNQPQHFGDGTRLSIL.

About this clone itself: The junction departs from germline at one end; a sequencing error may be responsible. The J gene is TRBJ2-7, the V gene TRBV6-5, with TRBD1 matching over 8 bases. The CDR3 is made up of 12 amino acids. Germline CDR1 and CDR2: MNHEY and SVGAGI. The CDR3 region has the DNA TGTGCCAGCAGTGGGACAGGCGCCTATTTTAACTTC. Protein: CASSGTGAYFNF.

This clone appeared a single time. The genes are TRBV5-6 and TRBJ2-7, with D unclear. The CDR3 sequence is 15 residues long. CDR1 is SGHDT, CDR2 YYEEEE, per germline. V was trimmed by 4 bases and J by 3 bases, leaving 17 bases between them. The CDR3 DNA reads TGTGCCAGCAGCCCGATTTCAGGCGACCACTACGAGCAGTACTTC. The encoded protein is CASSPISGDHYEQYF.

The chain has TRBV11-2 and TRBJ2-1, with 7 bases matching TRBD2. Germline V gives CDR1 SGHAT, CDR2 FQNNGV. Unmatched junction bases numbered 1, after V lost 4 bases and J lost 7 bases. The CDR3 runs 12 residues. The CDR3 sequence is CASSWGGNEQFF. In DNA, the CDR3 is TGTGCCAGCAGCTGGGGGGGGAATGAGCAGTTCTTC.

J is TRBJ1-2 and V is TRBV4-1, with unresolved D. Trimming removed 1 base from V and 4 bases from J, with 16 bases in between. Germline lookup yields CDR1 MGHRA and CDR2 YSYEKL. The CDR3 is made up of 16 amino acids. Here the CDR3 reads CASSQGPYVYGYGYTF. The CDR3 nucleotides read TGCGCCAGCAGCCAAGGCCCCTATGTTTACGGCTATGGCTACACCTTC.

Only a few counts were recorded for this clone. The chain carries TRBV7-9 and TRBJ1-1; D is possibly TRBD1 (6 bases). The CDR3 has 14 amino acids. V was clipped by 4 bases and J by 4 bases, with 13 bases between them. Per the germline V gene, CDR1 is SEHNR and CDR2 is FQNEAQ (reference sequence). CDR3 loop: CASSWEQGFTEAFF. The CDR3 region has the DNA TGTGCCAGCAGCTGGGAACAGGGATTCACTGAAGCTTTCTTT.

This chain joins TRBV28 and TRBJ2-7; D is perhaps TRBD2 (6 bases). V lost 3 bases to trimming and J lost 3 bases, with 15 bases between them. The germline gives CDR1 MDHEN, CDR2 SYDVKM. The CDR3 is 15 amino acids. In DNA form, the CDR3 reads TGTGCCAGCAGTTTTATAAAGGCGGGACGCTACGAGCAGTACTTC. This translates into CASSFIKAGRYEQYF.

This chain uses TRBV18 with TRBJ1-2, with 7 bases that match TRBD1. V gave up 5 bases and J gave up 0 bases; unmatched junction bases: 6. Germline values: CDR1 KGHSH, CDR2 LQKENI. CDR3 length: 15 amino acids. CDR3 nucleotide sequence: TGTGCCAGCTCATTCAGGGACAGCCCTAACTATGGCTACACCTTC. Its protein is CASSFRDSPNYGYTF.

The chain couples TRBV2 to TRBJ1-1; TRBD1 might be the D (6 bases). The CDR3 has 16 residues. CDR1 and CDR2 (germline): SNHLY, FYNNEI. V was trimmed by 3 bases and J by 6 bases, leaving 20 bases between them. CDR3 in DNA: TGTGCCAGCAGTGATTCTCGACAGGCGGGCGTCGCTGAAGCTTTCTTT. Its translation is CASSDSRQAGVAEAFF.

The chain uses TRBV5-6 and TRBJ2-5; 11 positions match TRBD2. The CDR3 has 17 residues. The junction had 6 bases not matched to a gene; V was cut back by 0 bases and J by 2 bases. CDR1 is SGHDT, CDR2 YYEEEE, per germline. CDR3 residues: CASSLEWGLADQETQYF. DNA for the CDR3: TGTGCCAGCAGCTTGGAATGGGGACTAGCGGATCAAGAGACCCAGTACTTC.

The CDR3 bases are TGTGCCAGCAGCGTAAGCAGGTTCGGCACTGAAGCTTTCTTT. Protein sequence: CASSVSRFGTEAFF. The V gene is TRBV9, the J gene TRBJ1-1, with no clear D. Germline V gene data show CDR1 as SGDLS and CDR2 as YYNGEE. This CDR3 is built from 14 residues. Trimming stripped 1 base from V and 4 bases from J, with 11 bases between.

V gene TRBV6-6 combines with J gene TRBJ2-1, with unresolved D. The CDR3 contains 12 residues. The germline V and J ends were trimmed by 2 bases and 8 bases, with 7 bases remaining between them. Germline CDR1 reads MNHNY; CDR2 reads SVGAGI (reference sequence). In DNA, the CDR3 is TGTGCCAGCAGTTACACTTATGATGAGCAGTTCTTC. This encodes CASSYTYDEQFF.